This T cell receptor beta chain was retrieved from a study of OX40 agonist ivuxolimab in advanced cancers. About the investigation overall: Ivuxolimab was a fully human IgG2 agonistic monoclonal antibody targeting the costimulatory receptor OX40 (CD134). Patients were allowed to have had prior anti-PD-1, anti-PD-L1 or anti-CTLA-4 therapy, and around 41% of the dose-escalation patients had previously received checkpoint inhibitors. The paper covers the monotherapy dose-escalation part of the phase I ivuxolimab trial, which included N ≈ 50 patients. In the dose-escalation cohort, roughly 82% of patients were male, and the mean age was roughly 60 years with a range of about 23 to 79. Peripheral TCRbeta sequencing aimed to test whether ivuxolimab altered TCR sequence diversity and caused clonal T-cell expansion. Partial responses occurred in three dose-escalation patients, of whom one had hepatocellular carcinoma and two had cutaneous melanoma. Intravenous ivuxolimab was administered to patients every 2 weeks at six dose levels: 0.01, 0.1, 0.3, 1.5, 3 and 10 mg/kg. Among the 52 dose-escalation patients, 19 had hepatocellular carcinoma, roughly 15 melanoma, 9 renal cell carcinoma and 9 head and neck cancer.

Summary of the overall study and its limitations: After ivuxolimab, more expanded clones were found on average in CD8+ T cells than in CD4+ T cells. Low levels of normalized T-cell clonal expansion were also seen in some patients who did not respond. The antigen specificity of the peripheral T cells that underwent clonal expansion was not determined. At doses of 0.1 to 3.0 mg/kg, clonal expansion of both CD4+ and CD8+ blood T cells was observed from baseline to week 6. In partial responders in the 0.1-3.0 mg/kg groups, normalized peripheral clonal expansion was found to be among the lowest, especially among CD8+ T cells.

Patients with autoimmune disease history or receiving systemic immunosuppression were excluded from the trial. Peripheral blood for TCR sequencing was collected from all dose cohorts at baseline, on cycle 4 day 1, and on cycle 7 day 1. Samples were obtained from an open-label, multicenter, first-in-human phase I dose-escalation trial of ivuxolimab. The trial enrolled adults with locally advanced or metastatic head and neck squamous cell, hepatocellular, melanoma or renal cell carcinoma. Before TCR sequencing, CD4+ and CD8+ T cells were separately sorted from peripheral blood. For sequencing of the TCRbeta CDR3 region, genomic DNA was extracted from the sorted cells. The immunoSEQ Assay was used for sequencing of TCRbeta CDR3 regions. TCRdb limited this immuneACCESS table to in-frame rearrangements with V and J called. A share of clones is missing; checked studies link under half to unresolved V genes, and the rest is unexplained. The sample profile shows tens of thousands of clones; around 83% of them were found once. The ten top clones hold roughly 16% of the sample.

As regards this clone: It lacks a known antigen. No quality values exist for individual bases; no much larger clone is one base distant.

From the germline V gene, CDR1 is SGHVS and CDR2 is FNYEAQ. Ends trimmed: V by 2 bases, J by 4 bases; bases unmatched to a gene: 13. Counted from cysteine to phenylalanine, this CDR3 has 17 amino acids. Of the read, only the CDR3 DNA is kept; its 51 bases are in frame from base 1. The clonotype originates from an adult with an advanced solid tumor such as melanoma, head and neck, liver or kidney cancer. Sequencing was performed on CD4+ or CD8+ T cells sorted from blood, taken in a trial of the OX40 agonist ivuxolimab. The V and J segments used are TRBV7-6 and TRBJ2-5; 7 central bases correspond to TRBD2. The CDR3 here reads CASSLRAASGTGETQYF. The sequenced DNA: TGTGCCAGCAGCTTAAGGGCGGCTAGCGGAACAGGAGAGACCCAGTACTTC. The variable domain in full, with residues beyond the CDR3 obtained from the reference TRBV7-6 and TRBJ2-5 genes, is GAGVSQSPRYKVTKRGQDVALRCDPISGHVSLYWYRQALGQGPEFLTYFNYEAQQDKSGLPNDRFSAERPEGSISTLTIQRTEQRDSAMYRCASSLRAASGTGETQYFGPGTRLLVL.